This T cell receptor (beta chain) emerged from a study of blood T cell repertoires in COVID-19 (dated by TCRdb to 2020 to 2021). Some background on the complete study: Collaborator samples came from the United States, Italy and Spain and covered acute and convalescent phases of COVID-19. Where HLA class I and class II types were available, the types were taken from metadata supplied by the sample provider, not from assay-based typing. The samples were drawn from two sources: the first 160 participants of the ongoing ImmuneRACE study, and 1,254 subjects contributed by 6 global collaborators. A de-identified subject ID, COVID-19 status, age in years and sex were almost always included in the sample metadata. A freely available public database, intended as a resource for researchers studying the immune response to SARS-CoV-2, is where the repertoires were released. The prospective study material was composed of cDNA or gDNA derived from T cells, B-cell-depleted T cells, or PBMCs. The dataset comprised deeply sampled blood TCRbeta repertoires from subjects exposed to, actively infected with, or recovered from COVID-19. Findings and caveats that apply to the study as a whole: The quantity of clinical and demographic metadata differed by source and by participant and was supplied without curation.

The CDR3 sequence holds 15 residues, the cysteine and phenylalanine included. Kept here is only the CDR3 DNA, which spans 45 bases and is read in frame from base 1. Trimming removed 3 bases from V and 0 bases from J, leaving 9 bases between the germline ends. In the germline V gene, CDR1 corresponds to SNHLY and CDR2 to FYNNEI. This clone is a singleton in its sample. It has no known antigen specificity. No base-level quality is on record; no much larger clone is a single base apart. Whole blood was collected in K2EDTA tubes by collaborating institutions according to the institutions' own protocols. Collaborator samples were shipped for TCRbeta analysis as frozen whole blood, isolated PBMCs, or DNA extracted from either sample type. The immunoSEQ Assay, a bias-controlled multiplex PCR, was used to amplify TCRbeta CDR3 regions from genomic DNA. The original methods were these. Within the assay, amplification of reference gene primers was used to estimate how many nucleated cells each sample contained. Sequence reads were collapsed and filtered to measure the absolute abundance of every unique TCRbeta CDR3 rearrangement. Productive Simpson clonality was computed per sample as the square root of Simpson's diversity index over productive rearrangements. TCRdb stores this immuneACCESS table with in-frame sequences only. Part of the clones is absent; in the studies checked, under half of the shortfall reflects unresolved V genes, and no reason is known for the rest. V and J calls plus clone size are reproduced from that table; the DNA served to infer D and trimming. The sample yields hundreds of thousands of clones; just over 85% were counted once. The biggest ten clones account for roughly 1.4% of the sample.

The sequencing input was peripheral blood. The rearrangement joined TRBV2 to TRBJ1-5; perhaps TRBD1 is the D gene, with 5 bases matching. The clonotype was recovered from a woman aged 25 to 39 with active or convalescent COVID-19. The DNA sequence is as follows: TGTGCCAGCAGTGAGTCCAGGGATAGCAATCAGCCCCAGCATTTT. Protein translation: CASSESRDSNQPQHF. Supplemented by the reference TRBV2 and TRBJ1-5 proteins around the CDR3, the complete variable domain is EPEVTQTPSHQVTQMGQEVILRCVPISNHLYFYWYRQILGQKVEFLVSFYNNEISEKSEIFDDQFSVERPDGSNFTLKIRSTKLEDSAMYFCASSESRDSNQPQHFGDGTRLSIL.